This T cell receptor beta chain was recorded in a study of spatial heterogeneity in lung cancer. This clonotype qualifies as medium-sized. Its antigen is not identified. Points from the study as a whole: Tracking of tumor mutation counts was seen in expanded intratumoral alpha and beta TCR counts.

The sample's time point: sample taken at primary tumor resection. The donors, 60 to 80 patients with untreated early-stage non-small cell lung cancer, provided the samples. Unsorted whole RNA samples from tumor, nontumor lung or frozen PBMC were sequenced. TCRdb re-called the 5' RACE reads with MiXCR, one entry per CDR3 protein. The sample has roughly 7,200 distinct CDR3 sequences; approximately 19% are singletons. This TCR was sampled from a female donor with early-stage non-small cell lung cancer. The sample was lung tumor tissue, taken at surgery.

CDR3 region: CASSLGAQGVQPQHF. CDR3 DNA: TGTGCCAGCAGCTTAGGGGCACAGGGGGTGCAGCCCCAGCATTTT. The chain combines TRBV7-2 with TRBJ1-5; 8 nucleotides line up with TRBD1. CDR1 SGHTA and CDR2 FQGNSA come from the germline V gene. The CDR3 runs 15 residues. V shed 1 base and J 7 bases; nucleotides not matched to a gene: 6.